The 3 T cell receptor beta chains presented below share a single source sample, sequenced in a study of OX40 agonist ivuxolimab in advanced cancers. Receptor libraries were prepared by the immunoSEQ multiplex PCR assay. The immuneACCESS repertoire file appears here via TCRdb, limited to in-frame rearrangements. These files lack a portion of the clones; in checked studies, under half of the deficit traces to unresolved V genes, and the cause of the others is not known. This sample holds around 100,000 clones; 90% were observed only once. The ten largest clonotypes hold around 0.15% of the sample. The specimen was CD4+ or CD8+ T cells sorted from blood, collected in a trial of the OX40 agonist ivuxolimab. These receptors were obtained from an adult with an advanced solid tumor such as melanoma, head and neck, liver or kidney cancer.

The chain uses TRBV30 and TRBJ1-4; maybe TRBD1 (6 bases). Deletions cut 5 bases from V and 0 bases from J, with 25 bases between. This CDR3 comprises 19 residues. Germline V lookup: CDR1 GTSNPN, CDR2 SVGIG (reference sequence). CDR3 sequence: CAWGRGARRPAATNEKLFF. CDR3 DNA: TGTGCCTGGGGGCGGGGGGCCCGAAGGCCAGCCGCAACTAATGAAAAACTGTTTTTT.

The rearrangement links TRBV10-3 to TRBJ1-3; maybe TRBD1 (5 bases). CDR1 is ENHRY, CDR2 SYGVKD, per germline. V lost 6 bases, J lost 4 bases, and 13 bases lay in between. This CDR3 contains 14 residues. The chain's CDR3 is CAIRNQGSGNTIYF. Here the CDR3 DNA reads TGTGCCATCAGAAATCAGGGATCAGGAAACACCATATATTTT.

The V gene is TRBV5-6, the J gene TRBJ2-3; the match to TRBD2 covers 11 bases. With V trimmed by 4 bases and J by 1 base, 11 bases remained unmatched. The CDR3 runs to 18 residues. Germline assignment: CDR1 SGHDT and CDR2 YYEEEE. CDR3 nucleotides: TGTGCCAGCAGCGCCTCCCTAGGGACTAGCGGCGGCACAGATACGCAGTATTTT. This encodes CASSASLGTSGGTDTQYF.